The 24 T cell receptor beta chains listed next were all sequenced from one sample in a study of tumor and adjacent non-tumor tissue in lung cancer. RNA was extracted from bulk tissue without any cell sorting. The library came from three nested PCR rounds adapted from ARM-PCR protocols. TCRdb reprocessed the multiplex PCR reads via MiXCR and lists one record per CDR3 protein. The sample carries more than 75,000 distinct CDR3 sequences, 75% to 90% recorded once. Specimen: lung tumor tissue. The receptors stem from a woman aged 45-65 years with non-small cell lung cancer.

This clonotype showed up just once. Germline and junction disagree at one end, which may indicate a read error. This chain connects TRBV7-8 to TRBJ1-5; D perhaps matches TRBD1 (6 bases). CDR3 length equals 17 residues. CDR1 is SGHVS and CDR2 is FQNEAQ in the germline V gene. CDR3 region: CASSLMGGQRSNQPQYF. The CDR3 nucleotides are TGTGCCAGCAGCTTGATGGGGGGGCAACGTAGCAATCAGCCCCAATATTTT. The whole variable domain, filled in from reference TRBV7-8 and TRBJ1-5, reads GAGVSQSPRYKVAKRGQDVALRCDPISGHVSLFWYQQALGQGPEFLTYFQNEAQLDKSGLPSDRFFAERPEGSVSTLKIQRTQQEDSAVYLCASSLMGGQRSNQPQYFGDGTRLSIL.

A note on this clonotype: A much larger clone is a single base away; this may be a read error. This chain joins TRBV28 and TRBJ2-7, with 8 bases that match TRBD1. This CDR3 has 14 residues. Germline V CDR1 and CDR2: MDHEN, SYDVKM. V dropped 5 bases and J dropped 0; count of bases not matched to a gene: 3. CDR3 sequence reads: CASSRDRGSYEQYF. As DNA, the CDR3 is TGTGCCAGCAGTCGCGACAGGGGCTCCTACGAGCAGTACTTC.

As for this clonotype: Compared with germline, one end of the junction differs, possibly owing to a read error. This chain connects TRBV24-1 to TRBJ2-7; 9 bases line up with TRBD2. CDR1 and CDR2 (germline): KGHDR, SFDVKD. CDR3 length equals 15 residues. CDR3 in amino acids: CATSNSSGDPYEQYF. Here the CDR3 DNA reads TGTGCCACCAGTAACTCTAGCGGGGACCCCTACGAGCAGTATTTC.

Comments on this clonotype: Sequence at one end of the junction differs from germline and may be a read error. This chain links TRBV24-1 with TRBJ2-3, with D tentatively TRBD1 (6 bases). The CDR3 runs to 19 residues. Germline V lookup: CDR1 KGHDR, CDR2 SFDVKD. CDR3 region: CATIAIVGQPGQITDMQYF. CDR3 DNA: TGTGCCACCATTGCCATAGTGGGGCAACCCGGACAGATCACAGATATGCAGTATTTT.

This clonotype occurred once. At one boundary the junction diverges from the germline segment, which might be a read error. The chain carries TRBV20-1 and TRBJ2-1; the D call may be TRBD1 or TRBD2 (5 bases each). In germline, CDR1 is DFQATT, CDR2 SNEGSKA (reference sequence). There are 19 residues in the CDR3. This CDR3 is CSARGWGGARGKRYNEQLF. The CDR3 DNA sequence: TGCAGTGCTAGAGGTTGGGGCGGAGCGAGAGGGAAGAGGTACAATGAGCAGCTCTTC.

V is TRBV7-2 and J is TRBJ2-1; D unclear. Germline values: CDR1 SGHTA, CDR2 FQGNSA. The length of the CDR3 is 15 residues. Between the trimmed V and J ends, which lost 1 base and 0 bases, there was a span of 7 bases. The CDR3 is CASSLDPNSYNEQFF. As DNA, the CDR3 is TGTGCCAGCAGCTTAGACCCGAACTCCTACAATGAGCAGTTCTTC.

A remark on this clonotype: The CDR3 ends on some other residue instead of the conserved phenylalanine or tryptophan, so this is likely a read error. The CDR3 reads CAAAYMGQGSNLPQHY. In nucleotides, the CDR3 is TGTGCCGCCGCCTACATGGGGCAGGGGAGCAATCTGCCCCAGCATTAT. The chain recombines TRBV28 with TRBJ1-5; tentatively, D is TRBD1 (6 bases). Germline CDR1 and CDR2: MDHEN and SYDVKM. This CDR3 has 16 amino acids.

The chain recombines TRBV11-2 with TRBJ2-2; tentative D call: TRBD2 (5 bases). Per the germline V gene, CDR1 is SGHAT and CDR2 is FQNNGV. V lost 5 bases, J lost 4 bases, and 14 bases lay in between. The CDR3 runs to 15 residues. The CDR3 region is CASSPLDGGTGELFF. CDR3 coding DNA: TGTGCCAGCAGCCCCCTAGATGGAGGCACCGGGGAGCTGTTTTTT.

With respect to this clonotype: A read error may produce the germline difference seen at one junction end. This rearrangement joins TRBV11-2 to TRBJ2-3; 13 nucleotides match TRBD2. The germline V gene encodes CDR1 SGHAT and CDR2 FQNNGV. This CDR3 has 17 residues. In nucleotides, the CDR3 is TGTGCCAGCAGCTTGGACCCTGGACTAGCGGGAGCAGATACGCACTATTTC. Its protein is CASSLDPGLAGADTHYF.

Points on this clonotype: A read error may produce the germline difference seen at one junction end. The V and J genes are TRBV28 and TRBJ2-2; 7 nucleotides align to TRBD1. Germline loops: CDR1 MDHEN, CDR2 SYDVKM. The CDR3 loop spans 16 amino acids. The CDR3 reads CASSLWKAGGTGELYF. In DNA form, the CDR3 reads TGTGCGAGCAGTTTATGGAAGGCAGGGGGTACCGGGGAGCTGTATTTT.

J is TRBJ2-1 and V is TRBV2; D remains ambiguous. Trimming left V 6 bases short and J 5 bases short, with 5 bases between. This CDR3 has 11 residues. Germline CDR1 SNHLY, CDR2 FYNNEI. The CDR3 sequence: CASSTDNEQFF. The CDR3 DNA sequence: TGTGCCAGCAGCACTGACAATGAGCAGTTCTTC.

On this clonotype itself: One junction end does not reproduce the germline sequence, and a read error may be involved. V is TRBV4-2 and J is TRBJ2-3; D is perhaps TRBD1 or TRBD2 (6 bases each). The CDR3 consists of 17 residues. Per the germline V gene, CDR1 is LGHNA and CDR2 is YNFKEQ. The DNA for the CDR3 is TGTGCCAGCAACCAAGTGGGGGGAGCCAGGGGTACAGATATGCAGTATTTT. Translation: CASNQVGGARGTDMQYF.

About this clonotype itself: One end of the junction does not line up with germline, which may come from a read error. The rearrangement joins TRBV10-3 to TRBJ1-6, with a possible D match to TRBD1 (6 bases). Germline CDR1 ENHRY, CDR2 SYGVKD. The CDR3 loop spans 13 amino acids. The CDR3 DNA is TGTGCCATCTCAGGGGAATCGGGGTCACCCCTCCGCTTT. Protein: CAISGESGSPLRF.

In regard to this clonotype: An end of the junction differs from the germline gene, which may be a read error. The chain carries TRBV12-3 or TRBV12-4 and TRBJ2-3, with D possibly being TRBD2 (5 bases). There are 16 residues in the CDR3. The CDR3 sequence is CASNLDTSESTDTQYF. CDR3 bases: TGTGCCAGCAATTTAGATACTAGTGAATCCACAGATACGCAGTATTTT.

The rearrangement uses TRBV12-3 or TRBV12-4 and TRBJ1-5; no definite D call. This CDR3 has 12 residues. The V gene lost 8 bases and the J gene lost 7 bases, with 12 bases spanning the gap. DNA of the CDR3: TGTGCCAGCTATTTTCTGGGACAGCCCCAGCATTTT. Translating gives CASYFLGQPQHF.

The chain carries TRBV6-6 and TRBJ2-1; D call uncertain. Germline V gives CDR1 MNHNY, CDR2 SVGAGI (reference sequence). V gave up 7 bases and J gave up 13 bases, with 20 bases separating them. The CDR3 is 13 amino acids. CDR3 residues: CASTQTLLTEQFF. CDR3 DNA: TGTGCCAGCACCCAGACCCTTCTGACTGAACAGTTCTTC.

In regard to this clonotype: Because the CDR3 is missing its conserved closing phenylalanine or tryptophan, this is likely a read error. The chain combines TRBV28 with TRBJ2-1, with D possibly matching TRBD2 (6 bases). In germline, CDR1 is MDHEN, CDR2 SYDVKM. V lost 5 bases, J lost 9 bases, and 20 bases lay in between. The CDR3 loop spans 15 amino acids. The CDR3 DNA is TGTGCCAGCAGTCCCCCCAGGATAGCGGAAGTTGAGCAGTTCTTA. This translates into CASSPPRIAEVEQFL.

About this clonotype: The conserved phenylalanine or tryptophan is not found at the CDR3 terminus, so this likely reflects a read error. CDR3 amino acids: CVSSQFSRSEQFS. The CDR3 region has the DNA TGTGTCAGCAGTCAATTCTCACGCAGTGAGCAGTTCTCC. The chain uses TRBV6-5 and TRBJ2-1; D call uncertain. Germline V gene lookup returns CDR1 MNHEY and CDR2 SVGAGI. The CDR3 is 13 residues long.

The J gene is TRBJ1-5, the V gene TRBV6-2 or TRBV6-3, with 9 bases fitting TRBD1. Germline lookup yields CDR1 MNHEY and CDR2 SVGEGT. There are 14 residues in the CDR3. The junction had 10 bases not matched to a gene; V was cut back by 5 bases and J by 11 bases. The CDR3 DNA reads TGTGCCAGCAGTACCGGGACAGGGAGGCGGACCCAGCATTTT. This sequence encodes CASSTGTGRRTQHF.

About this clonotype: Given the absence of the conserved phenylalanine or tryptophan at the CDR3 end, a read error is likely. The chain couples TRBV4-3 to TRBJ2-7; 11 nucleotides line up with TRBD2. This CDR3 is 17 amino acids long. Germline lookup yields CDR1 LGHNA and CDR2 YSLEER. The CDR3 sequence: CVSSQDFTTSGNYEQYL. The CDR3 DNA is TGCGTCAGCAGCCAAGATTTTACGACTAGCGGGAACTACGAGCAGTACTTA.

A single count supports this clonotype. Its ends do not fully match the called genes, so a read error is possible. The chain employs TRBV6-6 and TRBJ1-5; 9 positions match TRBD1. The CDR3 covers 15 residues. CDR1 is MNHNY, CDR2 SVGAGI, per germline (reference sequence). CDR3 in amino acids: CASRQTGGAGQSQHF. CDR3 coding DNA: TGTGCTAGCAGGCAGACAGGGGGTGCAGGGCAGTCCCAGCATTTT.

Remarks on this clonotype: This likely comes from a read error, as the CDR3 has no conserved phenylalanine or tryptophan at its end. The genes are TRBV5-4 and TRBJ2-4; TRBD2 aligns across 15 bases. Germline CDR1 SGHNT, CDR2 YYREEE (reference sequence). The CDR3 spans 18 residues. The CDR3 sequence: CASSLGTSGRARGNTQYL. Here the CDR3 DNA reads TGTGCCAGCAGCTTGGGGACTAGCGGGAGGGCCAGGGGTAACACTCAGTACCTC.

Comment on this clonotype: It may be a read error: a sequence one base away is much more abundant. The chain carries TRBV5-1 and TRBJ2-1; 9 bases match TRBD2. The CDR3 extends over 16 amino acids. Per germline, CDR1 SGHRS and CDR2 YFSETQ. The CDR3 DNA reads as TGCGCCAGCAGCTTGAGGGCAGCGGGAGGTTACAAAGAGCAGTTCTTC. The encoded protein is CASSLRAAGGYKEQFF.

About this clonotype itself: The junction departs from the called germline gene at one end, perhaps through a read error. This rearrangement joins TRBV11-1 to TRBJ2-3; possibly TRBD1 or TRBD2 for D (5 bases each). From germline, CDR1 is SGHAT and CDR2 FQDESV (reference sequence). This CDR3 spans 13 amino acids. The CDR3 spells CASIGTGMDTHYF. CDR3 nucleotide sequence: TGTGCCAGCATAGGGACGGGGATGGATACGCACTATTTT.